Each of the 5 T cell receptor beta chains below was sequenced from the same sample in a study of shared clonotypes between healthy human individuals. Data came from immunoSEQ multiplex PCR; TCRdb stores just in-frame clones and leaves some out. The sample includes 500,000 to 650,000 clones, around 76% of them seen just once. The specimen was PBMCs. The origin of the receptors is a woman in her thirties or forties in good health. Some clones in this sample may be carry-over from other donors' samples.

Remarks on this clone: This sample also contains other DNA sequences that code for the same CDR3. V gene TRBV15 combines with J gene TRBJ2-1; a weak D match, TRBD2 (5 bases). This CDR3 region has 15 residues. Germline V lookup: CDR1 LNHNV, CDR2 YYDKDF (reference sequence). The germline V and J ends were trimmed by 0 bases and 2 bases, with 8 bases remaining between them. DNA for the CDR3: TGTGCCACCAGCAGAGATAGAGGGACCTACAATGAGCAGTTCTTC. Its translation is CATSRDRGTYNEQFF.

The gene calls are TRBV5-1 and TRBJ2-2; a possible D gene is TRBD2 (6 bases). Between the trimmed V and J ends, which lost 5 bases and 5 bases, there was a span of 16 bases. Per germline, CDR1 SGHRS and CDR2 YFSETQ. This CDR3 comprises 15 residues. The CDR3 sequence: CASSPSVGRTGELFF. The CDR3 coding sequence is TGCGCCAGCAGTCCTAGCGTGGGGAGGACCGGGGAGCTGTTTTTT. Full variable domain (outside the CDR3, taken from reference TRBV5-1 and TRBJ2-2): KAGVTQTPRYLIKTRGQQVTLSCSPISGHRSVSWYQQTPGQGLQFLFEYFSETQRNKGNFPGRFSGRQFSNSRSEMNVSTLELGDSALYLCASSPSVGRTGELFFGEGSRLTVL.

J is TRBJ1-4 and V is TRBV7-9; 9 positions match TRBD1. The CDR3 length is 12 residues. Germline loops: CDR1 SEHNR, CDR2 FQNEAQ (reference sequence). The junction had 4 bases not matched to a gene; V was cut back by 10 bases and J by 7 bases. CDR3 amino acids: CATGTGFEKLFF. CDR3 DNA sequence: TGTGCCACGGGGACAGGGTTTGAAAAACTGTTTTTT.

This sequence joins TRBV27 and TRBJ2-3; D may be TRBD1 or TRBD2 (5 bases each). Trimming shortened V by 4 bases and J by 3 bases, and 11 bases separated the two germline ends. CDR1 MNHEY and CDR2 SMNVEV come from the germline V gene (reference sequence). The CDR3 loop spans 14 amino acids. The CDR3 region has the DNA TGTGCCAGCAGTTCTGCTTGGGGGACAGATACGCAGTATTTT. It is translated as CASSSAWGTDTQYF.

To note about this clone: Other DNA sequences in the same sample also yield this CDR3. J is TRBJ2-7 and V is TRBV6-5; 7 positions agree with TRBD2. The CDR3 is 15 amino acids. CDR1 MNHEY and CDR2 SVGAGI come from the germline V gene. V trimming: 0 bases; J trimming: 4 bases; junction bases outside the gene matches: 6. CDR3 region: CASSYSAGVGYEQYF. The CDR3 DNA reads as TGTGCCAGCAGTTACTCGGCGGGAGTCGGTTACGAGCAGTACTTC.